The 27 T cell receptor beta chains below were found in one sample sequenced in a study of identical twins. Using its own MiXCR run on the 5' RACE reads, TCRdb lists one record per CDR3 protein. The sample carries around 200,000 distinct CDR3 sequences, roughly a tenth recorded once. Sequencing input: memory (CD45RO+) T cells sorted from blood. The receptor set was obtained from a woman between 18 and 29 years old in good health.

The genes are TRBV12-3 or TRBV12-4 and TRBJ1-6; D might be TRBD1 (5 bases). Trimming stripped 7 bases from V and 0 bases from J, with 13 bases between. The CDR3 is made up of 16 amino acids. CDR3 sequence reads: CASTPQGSSYNSPLHF. The CDR3 coding sequence is TGTGCCAGCACCCCCCAGGGAAGCTCCTATAATTCACCCCTCCACTTT.

The chain carries TRBV7-9 and TRBJ1-2; unclear D gene. There are 13 residues in the CDR3. Germline V CDR1 and CDR2: SEHNR, FQNEAQ (reference sequence). With 5 bases removed from V and 8 bases from J, the gap between germline ends came to 15 bases. The CDR3 loop is CASSTDLTNGYTF. In DNA, the CDR3 is TGTGCCAGCAGCACGGACCTTACGAACGGCTACACCTTC.

V and J are TRBV6-2 or TRBV6-3 and TRBJ2-3, with 7 positions matching TRBD2. The V gene end was trimmed by 8 bases and the J gene end by 6 bases; junction bases not matched to a gene: 5. The germline gives CDR1 MNHEY, CDR2 SVGEGT. CDR3 length: 12 residues. CDR3 sequence: CASATGGDTQYF. The DNA for the CDR3 is TGTGCCAGCGCGACGGGAGGCGATACGCAGTATTTT.

The table lists this clonotype with a few counts. The chain is built from TRBV7-2 and TRBJ2-1; 10 positions agree with TRBD2. This CDR3 has 14 amino acids. The trim removed 1 base at V and 14 bases at J, leaving 8 bases unmatched. CDR1 and CDR2 (germline): SGHTA, FQGNSA. CDR3 bases: TGTGCCAGCAGCTTAGATAGCGGGGGGCGAGTCAAGTTCTTC. This translates into CASSLDSGGRVKFF.

CDR3 in amino acids: CASSGGQGWTEAFF. The CDR3 coding sequence is TGTGCCAGCTCCGGGGGACAGGGTTGGACTGAAGCTTTCTTT. V is TRBV18 and J is TRBJ1-1; 9 nucleotides align to TRBD1. CDR1 and CDR2 from the germline V gene are KGHSH and LQKENI. The CDR3 spans 14 residues. The ends lost 6 bases at V and 5 bases at J; junction bases unmatched: 7.

This clonotype was counted ten times or more. This chain links TRBV7-9 with TRBJ2-5; TRBD2 aligns across 14 bases. V dropped 5 bases and J dropped 4; count of bases not matched to a gene: 6. In germline, CDR1 is SEHNR, CDR2 FQNEAQ (reference sequence). The CDR3 runs to 16 residues. CDR3 sequence (DNA): TGTGCCAGCAGCCGGGGGACTAGCGGGAGCTCAGAGACCCAGTACTTC. Translating gives CASSRGTSGSSETQYF.

This clonotype was counted a few times. The chain joins TRBV27 to TRBJ2-1, with unresolved D. The V end lost 6 bases, the J end lost 9 bases, and 15 bases lay between the germline ends. The CDR3 is 13 amino acids. Germline V gene data show CDR1 as MNHEY and CDR2 as SMNVEV (reference sequence). The CDR3 sequence: CASRITTAFEQFF. CDR3 DNA sequence: TGTGCCAGCAGGATAACCACAGCCTTTGAGCAGTTCTTC.

This clonotype was seen repeatedly, ten times or more. J is TRBJ2-1 and V is TRBV20-1; 7 bases fit TRBD2. Per germline, CDR1 DFQATT and CDR2 SNEGSKA (reference sequence). This CDR3 is built from 15 residues. J lost 4 bases, V lost 5 bases, and 11 bases had no gene match. The CDR3 region has the DNA TGCAGTGCTTTGACCGGGACTACTCCGTACAATGAGCAGTTCTTC. This translates into CSALTGTTPYNEQFF.

This clonotype was counted a few times. The V and J genes are TRBV20-1 and TRBJ2-5, with TRBD2 identical over 7 bases. The CDR3 covers 14 residues. Germline V gene sequence: CDR1 DFQATT, CDR2 SNEGSKA (reference sequence). After removal of 5 bases from V and 1 base from J, the junction contained 7 bases not matched to a gene. The CDR3 bases are TGCAGTGCTCGAGCGGGACCCACCCAAGAGACCCAGTACTTC. It encodes CSARAGPTQETQYF.

This clonotype was seen a few times. The gene calls are TRBV20-1 and TRBJ1-3, with 8 bases identical to TRBD1. The V and J ends lost 3 bases and 0 bases, in that order; junction bases with no gene match: 13. Germline V gives CDR1 DFQATT, CDR2 SNEGSKA (reference sequence). The CDR3 is 18 residues long. The chain's CDR3 is CSARASQTDRASGNTIYF. CDR3 in DNA: TGCAGTGCTAGGGCCAGTCAGACGGACAGGGCCTCTGGAAACACCATATATTTT.

This sequence joins TRBV5-1 and TRBJ2-2; 8 nucleotides align to TRBD2. Germline trimming cut 6 bases from V and 1 base from J; bases unmatched to any gene: 8. The germline V gene encodes CDR1 SGHRS and CDR2 YFSETQ. The CDR3 covers 16 residues. DNA of the CDR3: TGCGCCAGCAATAGGGTAGCGGGGCTGAACACCGGGGAGCTGTTTTTT. Its protein is CASNRVAGLNTGELFF.

This clonotype was recorded a few times. The chain uses TRBV12-3 or TRBV12-4 and TRBJ2-4, with D tentatively TRBD1 (6 bases). The CDR3 runs 17 residues. Trimming removed 3 bases from V and 0 bases from J, with 15 bases in between. The CDR3 sequence is CASSFAQQGLAKNIQYF. The CDR3 nucleotides are TGTGCCAGCAGTTTCGCCCAACAGGGCTTAGCCAAAAACATTCAGTACTTC.

The gene calls are TRBV5-1 and TRBJ2-7; 7 bases match TRBD2. With 0 bases clipped from V and 5 bases from J, the junction kept 5 bases outside the gene matches. The germline V gene has CDR1 SGHRS and CDR2 YFSETQ. This CDR3 region has 14 residues. CDR3 sequence (DNA): TGCGCCAGCAGCTTGGTCGGGAGGATTGACGAGCAGTACTTC. Translation: CASSLVGRIDEQYF.

This CDR3 is CASSFIYRQVDSGANVLTF. For the CDR3, the DNA is TGCGCCAGCAGCTTTATTTACCGACAGGTAGACTCTGGGGCCAACGTCCTGACTTTC. The chain is built from TRBV5-1 and TRBJ2-6; perhaps TRBD1 as D (6 bases). This CDR3 has 19 amino acids. V lost 2 bases and J lost 0, with 18 bases in between. Germline V gives CDR1 SGHRS, CDR2 YFSETQ.

The chain recombines TRBV6-2 or TRBV6-3 with TRBJ2-7; maybe TRBD1 (6 bases). CDR1 is MNHEY and CDR2 is SVGEGT in the germline V gene. V lost 2 bases to trimming and J lost 3 bases, with 11 bases between them. The CDR3 sequence is 14 residues long. The CDR3 region has the DNA TGTGCCAGCAGTTACGAGGACAGTATCTACGAGCAGTACTTC. This translates into CASSYEDSIYEQYF.

The chain combines TRBV27 with TRBJ2-6; the match to TRBD1 covers 9 bases. The V gene end was trimmed by 6 bases and the J gene end by 0 bases; junction bases not matched to a gene: 15. Germline assignment: CDR1 MNHEY and CDR2 SMNVEV (reference sequence). This CDR3 has 20 residues. This CDR3 is CASSTLPPGQGDSGANVLTF. CDR3 sequence (DNA): TGTGCCAGCAGCACGCTCCCTCCGGGACAGGGTGACTCTGGGGCCAACGTCCTGACTTTC.

The V call is TRBV14, the J call TRBJ1-1; D unclear. From germline, CDR1 is SGHDN and CDR2 FVKESK. V dropped 0 bases and J dropped 3 bases, with 8 bases sitting between them. The CDR3 is 14 amino acids. CDR3 sequence (DNA): TGTGCCAGCAGCCAAGATAGGTTCTACACTGAAGCTTTCTTT. Its protein is CASSQDRFYTEAFF.

The gene calls are TRBV3-1 and TRBJ1-2, with 8 bases lining up with TRBD1. Germline-derived CDR1 and CDR2 are LGHDT and YNNKEL (reference sequence). Losses at the gene ends were 3 bases for V and 7 bases for J; bases not matched to a gene: 7. CDR3 size: 14 residues. CDR3 in DNA: TGTGCCAGCAGCCACAGGGGGCGCAGGTCTGGCTACACCTTC. This codes for CASSHRGRRSGYTF.

There are many counts of this clonotype. The chain carries TRBV15 and TRBJ2-1; D is unresolved. Germline loops: CDR1 LNHNV, CDR2 YYDKDF (reference sequence). CDR3 length: 16 amino acids. Trimming cost V 0 bases and J 0 bases, with 9 bases left between them. The CDR3 nucleotides read TGTGCCACCAGCAGAGAGCTTGCGTTCTCCTACAATGAGCAGTTCTTC. Translated, it gives CATSRELAFSYNEQFF.

In its sample, this clonotype was seen a few times. This chain uses TRBV27 with TRBJ1-1; a weak D match, TRBD1 (5 bases). In germline, CDR1 is MNHEY, CDR2 SMNVEV (reference sequence). The length of the CDR3 is 13 residues. V lost 4 bases to trimming and J lost 4 bases, with 10 bases between them. CDR3 sequence (DNA): TGTGCCAGCAGTTCGGTCAGGGCCACTGAAGCTTTCTTT. Protein: CASSSVRATEAFF.

The rearrangement links TRBV7-3 to TRBJ2-1, with D possibly matching TRBD2 (5 bases). Looked up from germline, CDR1 is SGHTA and CDR2 is FQGTGA. The ends were cut back, 6 bases at V and 5 bases at J, with 17 bases in the middle. The CDR3 length is 15 residues. The CDR3 here is CASSLGSLNHNEQFF. CDR3 sequence (DNA): TGTGCCAGCAGTTTGGGGAGCCTCAATCACAATGAGCAGTTCTTC.

This clonotype was seen many times. The chain couples TRBV20-1 to TRBJ1-2; a possible D gene is TRBD1 (5 bases). The CDR3 loop spans 14 amino acids. Looked up from germline, CDR1 is DFQATT and CDR2 is SNEGSKA (reference sequence). With 8 bases removed from V and 5 bases from J, the gap between germline ends came to 21 bases. The CDR3 DNA follows: TGCAGTCCGGGACTCATCGTCCCATTATATGGCTACACCTTC. This gives the protein CSPGLIVPLYGYTF.

This clonotype has a handful of counts. The rearrangement joins TRBV3-1 to TRBJ2-1; 11 bases align to TRBD2. Unmatched junction bases numbered 4, after V lost 3 bases and J lost 6 bases. CDR1 and CDR2 from the germline V gene are LGHDT and YNNKEL (reference sequence). This CDR3 has 15 residues. CDR3 loop: CASSQGLAAANEQFF. The DNA for the CDR3 is TGTGCCAGCAGCCAGGGACTAGCGGCCGCCAATGAGCAGTTCTTC.

The rearrangement links TRBV5-1 to TRBJ2-4, with D possibly being TRBD1 or TRBD2 (5 bases each). With 6 bases removed from V and 6 bases from J, the gap between germline ends came to 13 bases. CDR1 and CDR2 from the germline V gene are SGHRS and YFSETQ. The CDR3 extends over 13 amino acids. The CDR3 loop reads CASTGTPGNIQYF. CDR3 DNA sequence: TGCGCCAGCACCGGGACCCCCGGAAACATTCAGTACTTC.

This clonotype has a count of ten or more. The chain combines TRBV7-6 with TRBJ2-6; a possible D gene is TRBD1 (6 bases). Germline lookup yields CDR1 SGHVS and CDR2 FNYEAQ. Trimming pared 8 bases from V and 0 bases from J, leaving 14 bases between. This CDR3 contains 16 residues. The CDR3 spells CASSRQVSSGANVLTF. The CDR3 nucleotides read TGTGCCAGCTCCAGACAGGTCTCCTCTGGGGCCAACGTCCTGACTTTC.

The chain employs TRBV20-1 and TRBJ2-4; no definite D call. Trimming removed 1 base at V and 10 bases at J, with 11 bases between. Looked up from germline, CDR1 is DFQATT and CDR2 is SNEGSKA (reference sequence). The CDR3 loop spans 12 amino acids. CDR3 residues: CSARGPSGIQYF. CDR3 coding DNA: TGCAGTGCTAGAGGTCCTAGTGGGATTCAGTACTTC.

The V and J genes are TRBV20-1 and TRBJ2-5, with 13 bases aligning to TRBD2. V trimming: 6 bases; J trimming: 5 bases; junction bases outside the gene matches: 12. Germline CDR1 and CDR2: DFQATT and SNEGSKA (reference sequence). This CDR3 has 16 amino acids. The CDR3 spells CSATSGRAGEYETQYF. DNA for the CDR3: TGCAGTGCCACTAGCGGGAGGGCCGGAGAGTACGAGACCCAGTACTTC.